The 26 T cell receptor beta chains below come from one sample, sequenced in a study of OX40 agonist ivuxolimab in advanced cancers. TCRdb keeps only in-frame clones here, not all; method: immunoSEQ multiplex PCR. Of 50,000 or so clones listed, 70% to 90% were seen once; the top ten hold around 0.8%. The sequencing used CD4+ or CD8+ T cells sorted from blood, collected in a trial of the OX40 agonist ivuxolimab. Receptor source: an adult with an advanced solid tumor such as melanoma, head and neck, liver or kidney cancer.

The chain joins TRBV2 to TRBJ2-1, with D hard to call. CDR1 and CDR2 from the germline V gene are SNHLY and FYNNEI. The V end lost 4 bases, the J end lost 7 bases, and 8 bases lay between the germline ends. CDR3 length: 12 residues. The CDR3 region has the DNA TGTGCCAGCAGTGGGTCCAGTAATGAGCAGTTCTTC. Translated, it gives CASSGSSNEQFF.

V is TRBV4-2 and J is TRBJ1-5; 8 positions match TRBD1. Germline values: CDR1 LGHNA, CDR2 YNFKEQ. V trimming: 1 base; J trimming: 6 bases; junction bases outside the gene matches: 5. The CDR3 is made up of 15 amino acids. CDR3: CASSQVDRGVQPQHF. CDR3 in DNA: TGTGCCAGCAGCCAAGTCGACAGGGGAGTTCAGCCCCAGCATTTT.

The chain recombines TRBV19 with TRBJ1-3; D is unclear. Germline V gene data show CDR1 as LNHDA and CDR2 as SQIVND (reference sequence). CDR3 length: 18 amino acids. Trimming removed 1 base from V and 2 bases from J, with 18 bases in between. The CDR3 DNA sequence: TGTGCCAGTAGTATAGGGGTATGGGATAGCGGCGCTGGAAACACCATATATTTT. Protein product: CASSIGVWDSGAGNTIYF.

The rearrangement links TRBV6-1 to TRBJ2-5, with 11 bases aligning to TRBD2. The CDR3 is made up of 17 amino acids. The germline V gene has CDR1 MNHNS and CDR2 SASEGT. After removal of 2 bases from V and 4 bases from J, the junction contained 9 bases not matched to a gene. The DNA of the CDR3 is TGTGCCAGCAGTGAATATAGCGGGGGGGCCGGAGGAGAGACCCAGTACTTC. This gives the protein CASSEYSGGAGGETQYF.

This clone has just a few counts. The chain couples TRBV5-1 to TRBJ2-7; D might be TRBD2 (5 bases). CDR1 SGHRS and CDR2 YFSETQ come from the germline V gene. The CDR3 extends over 16 amino acids. Trimming took 2 bases from V and 7 from J, leaving 22 bases between them. DNA for the CDR3: TGCGCCAGCAGCTTTTTCCCGGGATCAAGAAACGGAGAGCAGTACTTC. This gives the protein CASSFFPGSRNGEQYF.

This chain joins TRBV7-9 and TRBJ2-1; D possibly corresponds to TRBD1 (6 bases). The germline V gene has CDR1 SEHNR and CDR2 FQNEAQ (reference sequence). Trimming stripped 5 bases from V and 8 bases from J, with 10 bases between. CDR3 size: 12 residues. CDR3 nucleotides: TGTGCCAGCAGCCCTTGGGGGCATGAGCAGTTCTTC. It encodes CASSPWGHEQFF.

CDR3 sequence reads: CATSRDIRGFKYF. The CDR3 DNA follows: TGTGCCACCAGCAGAGATATAAGGGGGTTTAAGTACTTC. This chain links TRBV15 with TRBJ2-7, with D maybe TRBD1 (6 bases). The CDR3 totals 13 residues. The V end was cut by 0 bases, the J end by 11 bases, with 14 bases between. The germline CDR1 and CDR2 sequences are LNHNV and YYDKDF (reference sequence).

The sample holds a few counts of this clone. The chain recombines TRBV7-2 with TRBJ1-5, with unresolved D. The CDR3 loop spans 13 amino acids. CDR1 is SGHTA, CDR2 FQGNSA, per germline. Trimming left V 4 bases short and J 7 bases short, with 11 bases between. The DNA for the CDR3 is TGTGCCAGCAGCTCCACTTGGAGACAGCCCCAGCATTTT. This sequence encodes CASSSTWRQPQHF.

This clone showed up just once. This sequence joins TRBV9 and TRBJ1-1, with D possibly TRBD1 on 5 matching bases. The CDR3 spans 13 residues. CDR1 and CDR2 (germline): SGDLS, YYNGEE. Trimming removed 0 bases from V and 10 bases from J, with 13 bases in between. CDR3 sequence: CASSVGTIGAAFF. The CDR3, as DNA: TGTGCCAGCAGCGTAGGGACTATCGGGGCAGCTTTCTTT. Drawing the rest from reference TRBV9 and TRBJ1-1, the complete variable domain is DSGVTQTPKHLITATGQRVTLRCSPRSGDLSVYWYQQSLDQGLQFLIQYYNGEERAKGNILERFSAQQFPDLHSELNLSSLELGDSALYFCASSVGTIGAAFFGQGTRLTVV.

J is TRBJ1-5 and V is TRBV11-2; 8 bases line up with TRBD1. Germline V gives CDR1 SGHAT, CDR2 FQNNGV. V was clipped by 1 base and J by 5 bases; unmatched bases: 4. The CDR3 covers 15 residues. DNA for the CDR3: TGTGCCAGCAGCTTAGTGGCAGGGGGCCATCAGCCCCAGCATTTT. Protein: CASSLVAGGHQPQHF. Supplemented by reference TRBV11-2 and TRBJ1-5, the full variable domain reads EAGVAQSPRYKIIEKRQSVAFWCNPISGHATLYWYQQILGQGPKLLIQFQNNGVVDDSQLPKDRFSAERLKGVDSTLKIQPAKLEDSAVYLCASSLVAGGHQPQHFGDGTRLSIL.

This clone occurred a few times. The gene calls are TRBV19 and TRBJ1-1; no clear D gene. Germline V lookup: CDR1 LNHDA, CDR2 SQIVND (reference sequence). The CDR3 loop spans 13 amino acids. Trimming removed 2 bases at V and 3 bases at J, with 7 bases between. In DNA, the CDR3 is TGTGCCAGTAGTATATCGAGGGACACTGAAGCTTTCTTT. Its protein is CASSISRDTEAFF.

The rearrangement links TRBV11-2 to TRBJ2-3; 7 positions match TRBD2. Losses at the gene ends were 9 bases for V and 1 base for J; bases not matched to a gene: 10. This CDR3 region has 15 residues. Germline CDR1 is SGHAT and CDR2 is FQNNGV. The CDR3 reads CASSREGSRTDTQYF. CDR3 nucleotides: TGTGCCAGTAGTAGGGAGGGGAGCCGCACAGATACGCAGTATTTT.

The J gene is TRBJ2-7, the V gene TRBV18, with D perhaps assigned TRBD1 or TRBD2 (6 bases each). CDR3 length: 16 residues. Germline CDR1 KGHSH, CDR2 LQKENI. Trimming left V 2 bases short and J 2 bases short, with 16 bases between. The CDR3 here is CASSPAVPGAAYEQYF. The CDR3 region has the DNA TGTGCCAGCTCACCAGCCGTGCCGGGGGCCGCCTACGAGCAGTACTTC.

The chain is built from TRBV6-1 and TRBJ1-5; D uncertain. Per the germline V gene, CDR1 is MNHNS and CDR2 is SASEGT. V was pared by 5 bases and J by 3 bases, with 2 bases between. CDR3 length equals 11 residues. As DNA, the CDR3 is TGTGCCAGCAGTCTCAATCAGCCCCAGCATTTT. Protein sequence: CASSLNQPQHF.

The chain uses TRBV29-1 and TRBJ1-2; possibly TRBD1 for D (5 bases). The CDR3 totals 13 residues. CDR1 is SQVTM and CDR2 is ANQGSEA in the germline V gene. Trimming removed 6 bases from V and 8 bases from J, with 19 bases in between. The CDR3 DNA reads TGCAGCGTCCGCAGGGCAGGGAAAGAGGGCTACACCTTC. Encoded protein: CSVRRAGKEGYTF.

The sample holds one count of this clone. The V and J genes are TRBV7-2 and TRBJ1-4; D is undetermined. Germline V CDR1 and CDR2: SGHTA, FQGNSA. Between the trimmed V and J ends, which lost 2 bases and 7 bases, there was a span of 20 bases. The CDR3 consists of 17 residues. CDR3 in amino acids: CASSLNAPGTRSEKLFF. DNA of the CDR3: TGTGCCAGCAGCTTAAACGCTCCGGGCACGCGGAGTGAAAAACTGTTTTTT.

This clone was seen a handful of times. V usage is TRBV7-9 and J usage is TRBJ1-5; 7 bases are shared with TRBD1. V shed 0 bases and J 1 base; nucleotides not matched to a gene: 0. Germline V CDR1 and CDR2: SEHNR, FQNEAQ (reference sequence). The CDR3 has 15 residues. The CDR3 spells CASSLAGQSNQPQHF. The CDR3, as DNA: TGTGCCAGCAGCTTAGCGGGACAGAGCAATCAGCCCCAGCATTTT.

The chain carries TRBV11-2 and TRBJ2-1; D is unresolved. The CDR3 sequence is 12 residues long. With 8 bases removed from V and 9 bases from J, the gap between germline ends came to 14 bases. CDR1 is SGHAT and CDR2 is FQNNGV in the germline V gene. The CDR3 DNA sequence: TGTGCCAGCCTTGGCGGACGAACTGAGCAGTTCTTC. It yields the protein CASLGGRTEQFF.

The rearrangement joins TRBV19 to TRBJ2-5, with D perhaps matching TRBD2 (5 bases). V was shortened by 6 bases and J by 5 bases, with 19 bases between the two germline ends. The CDR3 spans 15 residues. Germline V gene data show CDR1 as LNHDA and CDR2 as SQIVND (reference sequence). Here the CDR3 DNA reads TGTGCCAGTAGACCTTCCACGGGGAATGGGGAGACCCAGTACTTC. Protein product: CASRPSTGNGETQYF.

V gene TRBV9 combines with J gene TRBJ2-3; D ambiguous. This CDR3 comprises 14 residues. Trimming removed 1 base from V and 2 bases from J, with 8 bases in between. Germline CDR1 reads SGDLS; CDR2 reads YYNGEE. In DNA, the CDR3 is TGTGCCAGCAGCGTAAGTACCCTCACAGATACGCAGTATTTT. This codes for CASSVSTLTDTQYF.

As to this clone: Other nucleotide sequences from this sample produce the same CDR3. The chain combines TRBV9 with TRBJ2-3; the D gene is possibly TRBD2 (7 bases). V lost 0 bases and J lost 1, with 9 bases in between. The CDR3 extends over 15 amino acids. Germline CDR1 and CDR2: SGDLS and YYNGEE. The CDR3 region is CASSVAGGRTDTQYF. The CDR3 DNA reads TGTGCCAGCAGCGTAGCGGGGGGCCGCACAGATACGCAGTATTTT.

CDR3 loop: CASSRDLIMDGYTF. The DNA of the CDR3 is TGTGCCAGCAGCCGGGATTTAATAATGGATGGCTACACCTTC. The chain links TRBV5-4 to TRBJ1-2; D is unclear. V dropped 4 bases and J dropped 6 bases, with 16 bases sitting between them. There are 14 residues in the CDR3. Germline assignment: CDR1 SGHNT and CDR2 YYREEE (reference sequence).

In its sample, this clone was seen once. This rearrangement joins TRBV28 to TRBJ2-7; a weak D match, TRBD1 (5 bases). The CDR3 runs to 15 residues. The V and J ends lost 4 bases and 4 bases respectively, with 17 bases between them. The germline V gene has CDR1 MDHEN and CDR2 SYDVKM. The CDR3 DNA reads TGTGCCAGCAGTTCGACAGCGCGAGGAAGATACGAGCAGTACTTC. Translating gives CASSSTARGRYEQYF. Looking up the rest from reference TRBV28 and TRBJ2-7 gives the full variable domain: DVKVTQSSRYLVKRTGEKVFLECVQDMDHENMFWYRQDPGLGLRLIYFSYDVKMKEKGDIPEGYSVSREKKERFSLILESASTNQTSMYLCASSSTARGRYEQYFGPGTRLTVT.

The rearrangement joins TRBV7-2 to TRBJ2-7; 10 nucleotides align to TRBD2. The V gene's germline CDR1 is SGHTA and CDR2 FQGNSA. The CDR3 contains 16 residues. V was pared by 6 bases and J by 0 bases, with 8 bases of the junction left unmatched. The chain's CDR3 is CASRPDSGGSSYEQYF. In DNA, the CDR3 is TGTGCCAGCAGGCCAGATAGCGGGGGGTCCTCCTACGAGCAGTACTTC.

A few counts support this clone. The chain recombines TRBV7-9 with TRBJ1-3, with no clear D. The CDR3 consists of 15 residues. Trimming removed 5 bases from V and 0 bases from J, with 11 bases in between. Germline CDR1 reads SEHNR; CDR2 reads FQNEAQ (reference sequence). The CDR3 DNA reads as TGTGCCAGCAGCCCTCGCAGCCTCTCTGGAAACACCATATATTTT. It specifies CASSPRSLSGNTIYF.

The V call is TRBV7-9, the J call TRBJ2-6; D might be TRBD1 (6 bases). The germline CDR1 and CDR2 sequences are SEHNR and FQNEAQ (reference sequence). The germline V and J ends were trimmed by 1 base and 2 bases, with 15 bases remaining between them. The CDR3 is made up of 18 amino acids. CDR3 in amino acids: CASSLGGPLGTGANVLTF. CDR3 bases: TGTGCCAGCAGCTTAGGGGGGCCGTTAGGGACTGGGGCCAACGTCCTGACTTTC.